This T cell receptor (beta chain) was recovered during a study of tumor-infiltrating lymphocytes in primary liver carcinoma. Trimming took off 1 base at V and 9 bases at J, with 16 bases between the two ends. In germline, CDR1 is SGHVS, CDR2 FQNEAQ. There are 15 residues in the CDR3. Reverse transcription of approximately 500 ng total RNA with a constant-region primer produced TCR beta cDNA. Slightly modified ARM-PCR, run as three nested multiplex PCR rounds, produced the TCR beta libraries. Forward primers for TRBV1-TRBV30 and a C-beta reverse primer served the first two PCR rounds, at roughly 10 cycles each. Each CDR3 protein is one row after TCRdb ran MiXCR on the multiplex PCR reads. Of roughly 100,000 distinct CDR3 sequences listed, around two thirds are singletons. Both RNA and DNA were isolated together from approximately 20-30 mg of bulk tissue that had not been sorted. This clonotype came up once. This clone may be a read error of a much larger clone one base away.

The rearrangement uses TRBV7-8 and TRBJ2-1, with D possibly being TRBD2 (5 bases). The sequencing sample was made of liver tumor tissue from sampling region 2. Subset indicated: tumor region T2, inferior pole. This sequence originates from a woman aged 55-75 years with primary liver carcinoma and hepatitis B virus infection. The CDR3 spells CASSLGRLFRGEQFF. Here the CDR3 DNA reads TGTGCCAGCAGCTTAGGGCGCCTATTTCGGGGTGAGCAGTTCTTC.